What follows is one TCR beta chain and its context. The source of the sample is a study of glioma-infiltrating T cells after dendritic cell vaccination. Study-level background: Between the early 2000s and the early 2010s, patients got autologous tumor lysate-pulsed dendritic cell vaccines. Dendritic cell vaccine was injected intradermally three times, biweekly.

Germline assignment: CDR1 SGHNT and CDR2 YYREEE (reference sequence). V was clipped by 1 base and J by 1 base; unmatched bases: 3. This CDR3 region has 15 residues. The immunoSEQ assay amplified TCRB CDR3 from up to about 2 ug DNA. Sequencing used immunoSEQ multiplex PCR; TCRdb keeps in-frame clones, though not all of them. This sample has some 100,000 clones; around 80% occur once, and the top ten carry around 5.9%. Patients had residual fresh-frozen tumor tissue and more than two years of survival data. The source of this sequence is a human donor with glioblastoma. The V and J genes are TRBV5-4 and TRBJ2-3, with 7 bases matching TRBD2. Specimen: blood, collected before dendritic cell vaccination. CDR3 loop: CASSLTAGGTDTQYF. For the CDR3, the DNA is TGTGCCAGCAGCTTGACGGCGGGGGGCACAGATACGCAGTATTTT.